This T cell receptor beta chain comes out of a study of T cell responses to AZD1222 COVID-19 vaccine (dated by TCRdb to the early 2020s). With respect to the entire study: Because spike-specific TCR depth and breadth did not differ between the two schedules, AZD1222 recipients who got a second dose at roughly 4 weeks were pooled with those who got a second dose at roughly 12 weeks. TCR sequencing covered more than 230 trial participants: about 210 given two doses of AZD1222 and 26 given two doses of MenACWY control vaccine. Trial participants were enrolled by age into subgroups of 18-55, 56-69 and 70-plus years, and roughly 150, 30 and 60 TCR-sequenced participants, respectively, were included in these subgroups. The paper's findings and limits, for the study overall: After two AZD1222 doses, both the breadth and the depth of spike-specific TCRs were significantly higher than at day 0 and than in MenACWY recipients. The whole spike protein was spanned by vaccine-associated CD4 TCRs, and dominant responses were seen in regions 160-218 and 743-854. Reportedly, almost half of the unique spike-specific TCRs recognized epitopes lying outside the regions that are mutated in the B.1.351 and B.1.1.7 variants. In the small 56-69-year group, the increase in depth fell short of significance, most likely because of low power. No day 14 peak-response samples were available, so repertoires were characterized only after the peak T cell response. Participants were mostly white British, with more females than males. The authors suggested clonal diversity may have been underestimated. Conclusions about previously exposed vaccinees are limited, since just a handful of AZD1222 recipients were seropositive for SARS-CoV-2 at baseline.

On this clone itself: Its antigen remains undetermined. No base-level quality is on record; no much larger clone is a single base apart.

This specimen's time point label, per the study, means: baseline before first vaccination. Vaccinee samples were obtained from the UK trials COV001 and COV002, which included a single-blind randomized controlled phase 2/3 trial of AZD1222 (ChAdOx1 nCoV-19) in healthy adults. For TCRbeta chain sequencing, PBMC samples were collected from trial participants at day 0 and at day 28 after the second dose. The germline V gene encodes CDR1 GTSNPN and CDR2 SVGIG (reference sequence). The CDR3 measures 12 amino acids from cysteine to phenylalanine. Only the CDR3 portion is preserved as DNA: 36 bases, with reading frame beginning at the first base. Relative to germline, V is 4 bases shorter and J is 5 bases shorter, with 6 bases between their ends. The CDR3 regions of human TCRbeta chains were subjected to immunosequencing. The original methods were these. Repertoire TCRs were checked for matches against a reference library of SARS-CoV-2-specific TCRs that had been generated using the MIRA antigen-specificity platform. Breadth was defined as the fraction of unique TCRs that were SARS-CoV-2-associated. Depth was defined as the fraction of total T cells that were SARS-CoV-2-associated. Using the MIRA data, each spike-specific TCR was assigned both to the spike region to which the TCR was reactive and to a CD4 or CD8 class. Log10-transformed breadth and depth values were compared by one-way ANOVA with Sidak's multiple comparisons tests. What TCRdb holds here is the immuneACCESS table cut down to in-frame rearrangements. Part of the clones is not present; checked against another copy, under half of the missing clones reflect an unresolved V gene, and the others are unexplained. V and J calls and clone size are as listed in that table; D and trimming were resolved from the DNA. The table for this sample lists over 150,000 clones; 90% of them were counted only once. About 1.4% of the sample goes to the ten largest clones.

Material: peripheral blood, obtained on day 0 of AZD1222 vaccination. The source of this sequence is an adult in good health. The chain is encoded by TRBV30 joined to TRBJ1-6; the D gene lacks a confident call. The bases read TGTGCCTGGACAGTTAATAATTCACCCCTCCACTTT. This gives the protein CAWTVNNSPLHF.